This T cell receptor beta chain was obtained from a study of T cell responses to AZD1222 COVID-19 vaccine. General study points: Samples come after the peak T cell response, not at day 14.

Produced via immunoSEQ multiplex PCR; TCRdb's table is partial and in-frame only. The profile covers about 100,000 clones, with around 87% appearing a single time and more than 3.5% taken by the ten largest. The CDR3 has 15 amino acids. The germline CDR1 and CDR2 sequences are LGHNA and YNFKEQ. J lost 15 bases, V lost 1 base, and 12 bases had no gene match. Note on this clone: Its antigen remains unidentified.

The sample was peripheral blood, taken on day 0 of MenACWY control vaccination. The receptor was isolated from an adult in good health. The chain uses TRBV4-2 and TRBJ2-1, with TRBD2 matching 10 bases. The CDR3 DNA sequence: TGTGCCAGCAGCCAAGGGGGGCAGACTAGCGGGCGGCTGTTCTTC. Amino acids: CASSQGGQTSGRLFF.